Reported below is one T cell receptor beta chain. No antigen is known for it. With V trimmed by 9 bases and J by 5 bases, 14 bases remained unmatched. This CDR3 comprises 16 residues. In germline, CDR1 is LNHDA, CDR2 SQIVND (reference sequence). This sample is part of a study of PD-L1 blockade in urothelial cancer. Study as a whole: Males with bladder-origin urothelial cancer made up twenty-five of 29 patients. As for prior chemotherapy regimens, patients had received 0 to 3. Broader study findings: Enhanced expansion of tumor-associated blood clones at 3 weeks characterized durable-benefit patients.

The assay was immunoSEQ multiplex PCR, and TCRdb's table has in-frame clones only and misses some. The data show 60,000 to 80,000 clones, with about 90% seen just once and approximately 10% held by the top ten. The time point here: peripheral blood 6 weeks after treatment start. This receptor was obtained from a man in his sixties with urothelial cancer. This chain links TRBV19 with TRBJ1-4; 8 bases agree with TRBD1. The sequencing used PBMCs, collected around atezolizumab (anti-PD-L1) treatment. The CDR3 spells CASQSGGAGLNEKLFF. The CDR3, as DNA: TGTGCCAGCCAATCAGGGGGCGCGGGTCTGAATGAAAAACTGTTTTTT.